This section outlines one T cell receptor beta chain sequence together with its context. In the original processing: Quantification of nucleated cells was approximated via reference gene primer amplification. Repertoires were generated with immunoSEQ multiplex PCR, while TCRdb's copy carries only in-frame clones and drops some. V and J calls and clone size are as listed in that table; D and trimming were resolved from the DNA. The sample carries more than 100,000 clones, 70% to 90% recorded once. The record originates from a study of blood T cell repertoires in COVID-19. Study details: Italy, Spain and the United States were the sources of the convalescent and acute COVID-19 samples. T cells, B-cell-depleted T cells, or PBMCs provided the cDNA or gDNA that served as material.

V was pared by 2 bases and J by 7 bases, with 5 bases of the junction left unmatched. The germline V gene has CDR1 MDHEN and CDR2 SYDVKM. This CDR3 has 16 amino acids. Sequences were obtained from peripheral blood. This clonotype originated in a woman between 50 and 59 years old with active or convalescent COVID-19. The rearrangement joins TRBV28 to TRBJ2-1, with TRBD2 identical over 13 bases. CDR3 sequence (DNA): TGTGCCAGCAGTTTAACACTAGCGGGAGGGTCGAATGAGCAGTTCTTC. This translates into CASSLTLAGGSNEQFF.